The 6 T cell receptor gamma chains presented below share a single source sample, sequenced in a study of gamma-delta chains in newborns, infants, children. TCRdb reanalyzed the reads using CATT. Of approximately 870 gamma-chain clones listed, 2% to 3% were seen once; the top ten hold around 25%. Material: blood. The receptors were sampled from a child who was a newborn, infant or young child, either healthy, febrile or measles-vaccinated (not recorded which).

Of note for this clone: A much more abundant neighbour one base away suggests this may be a read error. The chain is built from TRGV8 and TRGJP1. Per germline, CDR1 VENAVY and CDR2 YDSYNSRV. The length of the CDR3 is 12 residues. J lost 9 bases, V lost 2 bases, and 3 bases had no gene match. The CDR3 DNA sequence: TGTGCCACCTGGGATACTAGTTGGTTCAAGATATTT. The encoded protein is CATWDTSWFKIF.

This clone qualifies as large (0.1 to 1%). Other DNA sequences of this sample code for an identical CDR3. The chain employs TRGV4 and TRGJ1 or TRGJ2. This CDR3 comprises 12 residues. The J segment lost 12 bases and the V segment lost 0 bases, leaving 8 bases of the junction unmatched. Germline V gene sequence: CDR1 EGSTGY, CDR2 YDSYTSSV. CDR3 bases: TGTGCCACCTGGGATGGGCCGTGGGGGAAACTCTTT. It translates to CATWDGPWGKLF.

Only a few counts were recorded for this clone. The mismatch at residue 9 between this DNA's translation and the TCRdb protein of a much larger clone likely reflects a read error; the protein shown is translated from the DNA. The CDR3 here is CALWENEKTLF. For the CDR3, the DNA is TGTGCCTTGTGGGAGAACGAGAAGACACTCTTT. The chain recombines TRGV9 with TRGJ1 or TRGJ2. The germline V gene encodes CDR1 GITISATS and CDR2 ISYDGTV (reference sequence). The CDR3 is 11 residues long.

In the case of this clone: This may stem from a read error, because a much larger clone lies one nucleotide away. The gene calls are TRGV4 and TRGJ1 or TRGJ2. The J segment lost 9 bases and the V segment lost 9 bases, leaving 8 bases of the junction unmatched. This CDR3 is built from 10 residues. Per the germline V gene, CDR1 is EGSTGY and CDR2 is YDSYTSSV. The CDR3, as DNA: TGTGCCACCCGGGTCGTTAAGAAACTCTTT. Translation gives CATRVVKKLF.

This clone was observed a few times. A read error likely explains why the TCRdb protein, taken from a much larger clone, differs from this DNA's translation at residue 10; the protein shown is translated from the DNA. The chain combines TRGV8 with TRGJP2. The CDR3 has 13 residues. CDR1 and CDR2 (germline): VENAVY, YDSYNSRV. The CDR3 DNA reads as TGTGCCACCTGGTCCACTAGTGATTGGACCAAGACGTTT. Its protein is CATWSTSDWTKTF.

To note about this clone: TCRdb pairs this DNA with a much larger clone's protein that differs at residue 2, likely a read error; the protein shown was translated from the DNA. The chain uses TRGV9 and TRGJP. The CDR3 consists of 16 residues. The germline gives CDR1 GITISATS, CDR2 ISYDGTV (reference sequence). The CDR3 nucleotides are TGTACCTTGTGGGACGAAGGGGAGTTGGGCAAAAAAATCAAGGTATTT. Protein: CTLWDEGELGKKIKVF.